This T cell receptor beta chain derives from a study of blood T cell repertoires in COVID-19. CDR1 and CDR2 (germline): SQVTM, ANQGSEA. The CDR3 loop spans 14 amino acids. J lost 3 bases, V lost 1 base, and 5 bases had no gene match. Generated by immunoSEQ multiplex PCR, the TCRdb table keeps only in-frame clones and is missing some. The table has some 150,000 clones, about 90% seen once. This clone was seen a handful of times. The chain recombines TRBV29-1 with TRBJ1-1; 7 bases match TRBD1. The receptor was isolated from a human donor with acute COVID-19. The donor label of this sample is uncertain. Sequenced material: PBMCs or T cells enriched from blood (not recorded which). The CDR3 here is CSVEGDRDDTEAFF. In DNA form, the CDR3 reads TGCAGCGTTGAAGGTGACAGGGATGACACTGAAGCTTTCTTT.